This is a list of T cell receptor beta chains from one sample in a study of cytomegalovirus exposure and HLA in healthy donors. Some clones are missing from TCRdb's copy, which holds only in-frame ones; the method was immunoSEQ multiplex PCR. The sample includes around 200,000 clones, 80% to 85% of them seen just once. Sequenced: PBMCs. All receptors come from a man aged 45-65 years in good health and CMV-seronegative. Both conserved end residues are part of each CDR3. D genes are given only for firm matches. Clone sizes are given selectively: once, few, many, or a class where the clone is expanded.

clone_size j_call v_call d_call cdr3_aa
few TRBJ2-1 TRBV4-3 TRBD2 CASSQGPLAGGRASYNEQFF
once TRBJ2-3 TRBV29-1 . CSVESRGDADTQYF
. TRBJ1-2 TRBV4-3 TRBD1 CASSQEFAQGAHGYTF
. TRBJ2-3 TRBV28 . CASTPIGRTDTQYF
few TRBJ1-4 TRBV19 TRBD1 CASSPQGTGKLFF
. TRBJ2-5 TRBV5-1 . CASSSQAGVSQETQYF
. TRBJ2-2 TRBV27 . CASSLFAGHGTGELFF
. TRBJ2-1 TRBV29-1 TRBD2 CSVEPPAGGPGGGDEQFF
. TRBJ1-1 TRBV7-3 TRBD1 CASSAQGGTEAFF
. TRBJ2-7 TRBV5-1 TRBD1 CASSQGRTPGQGARYEQYF
once TRBJ2-7 TRBV30 TRBD2 CAWSRGGQGSYEQYF
few TRBJ1-3 TRBV7-6 . CASSLVTGISGNTIYF
. TRBJ2-1 TRBV6-4 . CASSDASNDEQFF
. TRBJ1-1 TRBV7-2 . CASSLFRGPEAFF
. TRBJ1-1 TRBV7-9 . CASSYPGVAGTEAFF
. TRBJ2-5 TRBV11-2 . CASSFQQETQYF
. TRBJ1-1 TRBV4-2 . CASSQEASTEAFF
once TRBJ2-7 TRBV9 TRBD1 CASSVGDRPYEQYF
. TRBJ1-5 TRBV7-2 . CASSLVGGRQPQHF
once . TRBV14 TRBD2 CASSQVAGVYEQYF
few TRBJ1-1 TRBV6-1 . CAGRDGWNTEAFF
. TRBJ1-1 TRBV5-1 . CASSTGGATEAFF
. TRBJ2-1 TRBV4-2 TRBD2 CASSQDGFEASGSYNEQFF
. TRBJ2-4 TRBV18 . CASSTPGVWRNIQYF